The sequence of this T cell receptor beta chain was determined in a study of shared clonotypes between healthy human individuals. CDR3 length equals 15 residues. The germline V gene has CDR1 SNHLY and CDR2 FYNNEI. V lost 6 bases and J lost 2, with 14 bases in between. This clone was detected once. The data were produced by immunoSEQ multiplex PCR, yet TCRdb's version contains in-frame clones alone and is incomplete. Here the sample spans a few million clones, just over 90% being singletons. V and J are TRBV2 and TRBJ1-5; D not certain. The sequencing input was naive CD4+ T cells from PBMCs. Subset: CD45RA+ positively selected. This TCR derives from a man aged 18 to 30 in good health. Some clones in this sample may be carry-over from other donors' samples. CDR3: CASRRILGGNQPQHF. The CDR3 coding sequence is TGTGCCAGCAGGAGGATACTCGGCGGCAATCAGCCCCAGCATTTT.